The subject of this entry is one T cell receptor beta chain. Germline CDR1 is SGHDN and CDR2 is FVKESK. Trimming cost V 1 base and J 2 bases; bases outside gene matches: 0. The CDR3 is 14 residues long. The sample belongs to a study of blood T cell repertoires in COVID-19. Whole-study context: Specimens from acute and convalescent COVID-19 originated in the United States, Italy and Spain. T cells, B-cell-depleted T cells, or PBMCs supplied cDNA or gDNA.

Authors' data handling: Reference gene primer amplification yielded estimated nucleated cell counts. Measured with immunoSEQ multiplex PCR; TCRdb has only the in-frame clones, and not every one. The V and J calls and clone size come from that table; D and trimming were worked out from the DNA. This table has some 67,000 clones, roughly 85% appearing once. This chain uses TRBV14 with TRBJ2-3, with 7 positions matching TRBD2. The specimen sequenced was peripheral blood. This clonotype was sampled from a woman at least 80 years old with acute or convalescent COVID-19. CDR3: CASSQGDYTDTQYF. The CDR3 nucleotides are TGTGCCAGCAGCCAAGGGGACTACACAGATACGCAGTATTTT.